Detailed here is one TCR beta chain. The target antigen is unknown. CDR1 is MDHEN, CDR2 SYDVKM, per germline. The CDR3 is 14 amino acids. Between the trimmed V and J ends, which lost 7 bases and 3 bases, there was a span of 12 bases. This record belongs to a study of OX40 agonist ivuxolimab in advanced cancers. Study overall: Patient treatment consisted of intravenous ivuxolimab administration every 2 weeks at 0.01 to 10 mg/kg. Antecedent anti-PD-1, anti-PD-L1 or anti-CTLA-4 therapy was permissible, with about 40% having received some. Study-wide findings and caveats: With doses of 0.1 to 3.0 mg/kg, CD4+ and CD8+ blood T cells had undergone clonal expansion by week 6.

Blood was sampled at baseline, cycle 4 day 1, and cycle 7 day 1. Produced via immunoSEQ multiplex PCR; TCRdb's table is partial and in-frame only. The data show tens of thousands of clones, with 85% to 90% seen just once and approximately 11% held by the top ten. Material: CD4+ or CD8+ T cells sorted from blood, obtained in a trial of the OX40 agonist ivuxolimab. This receptor was identified in an adult with an advanced solid tumor such as melanoma, head and neck, liver or kidney cancer. V is TRBV28 and J is TRBJ2-2; no reliable D call. CDR3 DNA: TGTGCCAGCACCCCAGAGTTGTACACCGGGGAGCTGTTTTTT. Translated, it gives CASTPELYTGELFF.